This entry lists 18 T cell receptor beta chains sequenced from one sample in a study of human T cells and chemical hapten exposure. Time point of the sample: pre-sensitization, week 0. Treatment defined: therapeutic diphenylcyclopropenone sensitization with weekly scalp DPC. Whole blood, unfractionated, served as the material for total RNA extraction. TCRdb re-analysed the RACE reads in MiXCR, keeping a single row per CDR3 protein. The table records over 50,000 distinct CDR3 sequences, 9.5% to 10% of them present only once. The starting material was whole blood, obtained in connection with sensitization to the hapten diphenylcyclopropenone (DPC). These receptors all come from a woman in her thirties with alopecia areata. Some clones in this sample may be carry-over from other donors' samples.

This clonotype was seen ten or more times. Here the CDR3 reads CASSLRVIDNYGYTF. The CDR3 DNA follows: TGTGCCAGCAGTTTAAGGGTGATAGATAACTATGGCTACACCTTC. The V call is TRBV12-3 or TRBV12-4, the J call TRBJ1-2; D not resolved. This CDR3 has 15 amino acids. The V end lost 2 bases, the J end lost 1 base, and 11 bases lay between the germline ends.

The gene calls are TRBV28 and TRBJ2-7; D call uncertain. Germline V gene sequence: CDR1 MDHEN, CDR2 SYDVKM. Trimming took off 6 bases at V and 1 base at J, with 13 bases between the two ends. This CDR3 has 14 amino acids. The CDR3 here is CASSVPRGSYEQYF. The CDR3 nucleotides are TGTGCCAGCAGCGTTCCCCGCGGATCCTACGAGCAGTACTTC.

At least ten counts were recorded for this clonotype. This chain uses TRBV6-1 with TRBJ1-2; maybe TRBD1 (6 bases). CDR3 length: 15 residues. Germline V gene lookup returns CDR1 MNHNS and CDR2 SASEGT. V gave up 5 bases and J gave up 3 bases, with 16 bases separating them. The CDR3 DNA sequence: TGTGCCAGCAGTTCCAATAGGCAGGGGTACTATGGCTACACCTTC. Encoded protein: CASSSNRQGYYGYTF.

The genes are TRBV5-4 and TRBJ1-2; weak D call: TRBD1 (6 bases). CDR3 length equals 15 residues. Per the germline V gene, CDR1 is SGHNT and CDR2 is YYREEE (reference sequence). The V end was cut by 1 base, the J end by 8 bases, with 18 bases between. Here the CDR3 reads CASSLFDRPREGYTF. As DNA, the CDR3 is TGTGCCAGCAGCTTGTTCGACAGGCCTAGGGAGGGCTACACCTTC.

CDR3 coding DNA: TGCACCAGCAGCCACCTAGCGGGGGGGCTCGTGTCCCGCTACAATGAGCAGTTCTTC. It encodes CTSSHLAGGLVSRYNEQFF. This chain uses TRBV1 with TRBJ2-1; the D call of TRBD2 is as the table states it, not checked on the DNA. TRBV1 counts as a pseudogene. This CDR3 is 19 amino acids long.

This clonotype was seen only a few times. V usage is TRBV5-4 and J usage is TRBJ2-5, with TRBD2 matching over 10 bases. The CDR3 runs 16 residues. Per germline, CDR1 SGHNT and CDR2 YYREEE (reference sequence). The V and J ends lost 4 bases and 5 bases, in that order; junction bases with no gene match: 11. The DNA of the CDR3 is TGTGCCAGCAGCCTAAGCGGGGGGGCAGGTTCTGAGACCCAGTACTTC. Protein product: CASSLSGGAGSETQYF. Based on the CDR3 plus reference TRBV5-4 and TRBJ2-5, the full variable domain is ETGVTQSPTHLIKTRGQQVTLRCSSQSGHNTVSWYQQALGQGPQFIFQYYREEENGRGNFPPRFSGLQFPNYSSELNVNALELDDSALYLCASSLSGGAGSETQYFGPGTRLLVL.

V usage is TRBV20-1 and J usage is TRBJ2-3; D possibly uses TRBD1 or TRBD2 (6 bases each). Germline CDR1 DFQATT, CDR2 SNEGSKA (reference sequence). CDR3 length: 13 amino acids. Trimming took off 3 bases at V and 4 bases at J, with 11 bases between the two ends. In nucleotides, the CDR3 is TGCAGTGCTAGCGGGGGCCGATCAGATACGCAGTATTTT. Amino acids: CSASGGRSDTQYF.

This clonotype was found a few times. The V gene is TRBV5-1, the J gene TRBJ2-3; a weak D match, TRBD2 (6 bases). The V gene lost 4 bases and the J gene lost 0 bases, with 12 bases spanning the gap. This CDR3 region has 15 residues. Germline CDR1 is SGHRS and CDR2 is YFSETQ. CDR3 region: CASSLSGGSTDTQYF. The CDR3 bases are TGCGCCAGCAGCCTGTCCGGGGGTAGCACAGATACGCAGTATTTT. Complete variable domain (other parts from reference TRBV5-1 and TRBJ2-3): KAGVTQTPRYLIKTRGQQVTLSCSPISGHRSVSWYQQTPGQGLQFLFEYFSETQRNKGNFPGRFSGRQFSNSRSEMNVSTLELGDSALYLCASSLSGGSTDTQYFGPGTRLTVL.

This clonotype was found many times. J is TRBJ2-7 and V is TRBV5-1, with D perhaps assigned TRBD1 or TRBD2 (7 bases each). Germline V gene data show CDR1 as SGHRS and CDR2 as YFSETQ. The CDR3 extends over 13 amino acids. Trimming took 4 bases from V and 4 from J, leaving 12 bases between them. The CDR3 loop reads CASSRQGGYEQYF. CDR3 in DNA: TGCGCCAGCAGCCGACAGGGAGGGTACGAGCAGTACTTC.

This clonotype was observed many times. The rearrangement joins TRBV27 to TRBJ1-2, with D perhaps matching TRBD1 (6 bases). V was trimmed by 2 bases and J by 2 bases, leaving 12 bases between them. The CDR3 totals 15 residues. Germline V gene lookup returns CDR1 MNHEY and CDR2 SMNVEV (reference sequence). The CDR3 coding sequence is TGTGCCAGCAGTTTAACCCCGACAGGAAACTATGGCTACACCTTC. This translates into CASSLTPTGNYGYTF.

The V and J genes are TRBV15 and TRBJ2-3; D is uncertain. Trimming took 4 bases from V and 0 from J, leaving 11 bases between them. The CDR3 loop spans 15 amino acids. Germline loops: CDR1 LNHNV, CDR2 YYDKDF (reference sequence). In DNA form, the CDR3 reads TGTGCCACCAGCATACCAAGCACTAGCACAGATACGCAGTATTTT. It yields the protein CATSIPSTSTDTQYF.

A word on this clonotype: Relative to the germline gene, one junction end is altered; a read error may explain this. The gene calls are TRBV5-4 and TRBJ1-2; no firm D call. This CDR3 is built from 15 residues. The germline V gene has CDR1 SGHNT and CDR2 YYREEE (reference sequence). Here the CDR3 reads CASSSTSRPNYGDTF. The CDR3 nucleotides read TGTGCCAGCAGCTCGACTTCTAGGCCTAACTATGGCGACACCTTC.

This clonotype has more than one count but fewer than ten. CDR3 bases: TGTGCCAGCAGTTACGAGAAGGGACAGGGGTTGATTTTAGCCAAAAACATTCAGTACTTC. Protein: CASSYEKGQGLILAKNIQYF. The chain recombines TRBV6-6 with TRBJ2-4; 10 bases fit TRBD1. This CDR3 is built from 20 residues. Unmatched junction bases numbered 13, after V lost 2 bases and J lost 0 bases. Looked up from germline, CDR1 is MNHNY and CDR2 is SVGAGI (reference sequence).

The chain links TRBV7-8 to TRBJ2-1, with 10 bases identical to TRBD2. V lost 1 base to trimming and J lost 7 bases; unmatched junction nucleotides: 10. The germline V gene has CDR1 SGHVS and CDR2 FQNEAQ. This CDR3 is built from 17 residues. This chain's CDR3 is CASSLEAGGPRRNEQFF. CDR3 coding DNA: TGTGCCAGCAGCTTAGAAGCGGGGGGGCCCCGTCGGAATGAGCAGTTCTTC.

The chain carries TRBV29-1 and TRBJ2-2; TRBD1 might be the D (7 bases). Trimming took 7 bases from V and 3 from J, leaving 18 bases between them. Germline V gene lookup returns CDR1 SQVTM and CDR2 ANQGSEA. The CDR3 sequence is 15 residues long. This CDR3 reads CSDPVEGADTGELFF. CDR3 in DNA: TGCAGCGACCCGGTGGAGGGGGCTGACACCGGGGAGCTGTTTTTT.

Many counts were recorded for this clonotype. The chain links TRBV29-1 to TRBJ2-1; D gene unclear. Germline CDR1 is SQVTM and CDR2 is ANQGSEA. Trimming stripped 6 bases from V and 0 bases from J, with 6 bases between. This CDR3 spans 12 amino acids. The CDR3 DNA reads as TGCAGCGTAGGCAGCTCCTACAATGAGCAGTTCTTC. As protein: CSVGSSYNEQFF.

This chain uses TRBV6-2 or TRBV6-3 with TRBJ2-7; the D gene is possibly TRBD1 (6 bases). The germline V gene encodes CDR1 MNHEY and CDR2 SVGEGT. V lost 4 bases and J 4 bases, leaving 8 bases between the germline ends. This CDR3 spans 12 amino acids. CDR3 protein: CASSSQGYEQYF. CDR3 bases: TGTGCCAGCAGTTCACAGGGTTACGAGCAGTACTTC.

This clonotype was seen at least ten times. This chain joins TRBV20-1 and TRBJ2-1; D unclear. CDR3 length equals 13 residues. Germline V gives CDR1 DFQATT, CDR2 SNEGSKA (reference sequence). Trimming took off 6 bases at V and 8 bases at J, with 17 bases between the two ends. The CDR3 protein is CSALLGASYEQFF. In DNA form, the CDR3 reads TGCAGTGCCCTCCTTGGAGCTAGTTATGAGCAGTTCTTC.